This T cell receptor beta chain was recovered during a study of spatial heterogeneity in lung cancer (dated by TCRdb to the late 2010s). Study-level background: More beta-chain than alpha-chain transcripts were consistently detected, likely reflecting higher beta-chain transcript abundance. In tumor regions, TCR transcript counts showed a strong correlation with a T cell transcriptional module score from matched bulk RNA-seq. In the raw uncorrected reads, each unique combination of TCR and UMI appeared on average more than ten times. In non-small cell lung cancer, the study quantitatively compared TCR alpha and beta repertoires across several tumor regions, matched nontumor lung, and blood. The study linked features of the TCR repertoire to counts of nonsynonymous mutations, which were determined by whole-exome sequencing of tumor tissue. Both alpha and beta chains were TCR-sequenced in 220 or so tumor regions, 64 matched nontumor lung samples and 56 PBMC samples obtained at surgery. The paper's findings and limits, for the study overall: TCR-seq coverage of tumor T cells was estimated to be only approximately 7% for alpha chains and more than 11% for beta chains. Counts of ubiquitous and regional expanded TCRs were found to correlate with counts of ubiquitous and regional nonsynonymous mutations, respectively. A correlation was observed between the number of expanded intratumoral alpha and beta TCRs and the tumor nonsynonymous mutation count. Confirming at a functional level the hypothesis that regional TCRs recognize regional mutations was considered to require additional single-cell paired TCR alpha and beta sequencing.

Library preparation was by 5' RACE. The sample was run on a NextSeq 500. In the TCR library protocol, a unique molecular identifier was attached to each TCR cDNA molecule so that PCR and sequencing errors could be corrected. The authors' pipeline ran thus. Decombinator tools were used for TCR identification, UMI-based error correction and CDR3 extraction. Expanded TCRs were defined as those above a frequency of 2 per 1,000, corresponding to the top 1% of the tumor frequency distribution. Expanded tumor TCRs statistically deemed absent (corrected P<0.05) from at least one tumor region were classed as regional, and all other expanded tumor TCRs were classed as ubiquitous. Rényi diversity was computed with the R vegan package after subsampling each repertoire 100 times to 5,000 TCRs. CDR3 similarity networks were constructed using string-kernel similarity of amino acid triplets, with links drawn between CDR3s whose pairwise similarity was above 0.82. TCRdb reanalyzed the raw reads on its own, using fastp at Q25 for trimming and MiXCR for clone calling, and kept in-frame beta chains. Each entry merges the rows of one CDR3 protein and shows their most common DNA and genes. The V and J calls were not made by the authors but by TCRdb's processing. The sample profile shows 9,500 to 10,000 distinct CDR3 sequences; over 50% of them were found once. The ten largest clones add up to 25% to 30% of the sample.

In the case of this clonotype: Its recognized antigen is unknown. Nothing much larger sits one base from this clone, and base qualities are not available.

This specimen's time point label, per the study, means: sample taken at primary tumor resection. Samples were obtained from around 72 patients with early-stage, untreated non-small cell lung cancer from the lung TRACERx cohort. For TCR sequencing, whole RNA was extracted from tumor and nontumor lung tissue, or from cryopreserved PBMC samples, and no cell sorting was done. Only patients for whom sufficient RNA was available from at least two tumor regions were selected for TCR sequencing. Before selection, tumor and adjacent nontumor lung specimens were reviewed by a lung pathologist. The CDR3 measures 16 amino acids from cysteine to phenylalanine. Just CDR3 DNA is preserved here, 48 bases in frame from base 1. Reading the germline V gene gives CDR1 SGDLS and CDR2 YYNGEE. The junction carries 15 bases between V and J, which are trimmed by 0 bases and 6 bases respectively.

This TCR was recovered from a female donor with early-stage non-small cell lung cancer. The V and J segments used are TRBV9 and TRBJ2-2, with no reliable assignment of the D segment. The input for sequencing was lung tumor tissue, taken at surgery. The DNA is TGTGCCAGCAGCGTAGAGGAATCTCGGCTGGCCGGGGAGCTGTTTTTT. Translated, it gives CASSVEESRLAGELFF.